The clone carrying this TCR beta chain has only one observation. The entry originates in a study of T cell responses to AZD1222 COVID-19 vaccine. The CDR3 is 11 residues long. Germline assignment: CDR1 SGHRS and CDR2 YFSETQ. The V end lost 0 bases, the J end lost 8 bases, and 6 bases lay between the germline ends. Assay used: immunoSEQ multiplex PCR; TCRdb lists only in-frame clones, some missing. The repertoire has 87,000 or so clones, about 88% of them found once; the top ten carry around 3.5%. The chain combines TRBV5-1 with TRBJ2-7; D uncertain. The sequencing here drew on peripheral blood, taken on day 0 of AZD1222 vaccination. The sequence was collected from an adult in good health. CDR3 DNA: TGCGCCAGCAGCTTGGACGGAAAGCAGTACTTC. Its translation is CASSLDGKQYF.